The TCR beta chain described here comes from a study of OX40 agonist ivuxolimab in advanced cancers. Looking at the study overall: Patients with prior anti-PD-1, anti-PD-L1 or anti-CTLA-4 therapy were eligible; less than 50% had some.

The table came from immunoSEQ multiplex PCR; TCRdb's copy has only in-frame clones and leaves some out. The sample comprises fewer than 70,000 clones, around 83% of which are singletons, and 2.4% rests with the top ten. This clone was seen a single time. Its cognate antigen is unknown. This CDR3 is 18 amino acids long. The germline CDR1 and CDR2 sequences are MNHEY and SMNVEV (reference sequence). V shed 6 bases and J 2 bases; nucleotides not matched to a gene: 14. Study-level results: CD8+ T cells (on average) carried more expanded clones than CD4+ T cells. Among some nonresponders, normalized T-cell clonal expansion was also low.

The chain employs TRBV27 and TRBJ2-3; 10 bases match TRBD2. Sequences were derived from CD4+ or CD8+ T cells sorted from blood, sampled in a trial of the OX40 agonist ivuxolimab. The sequence came from an adult with an advanced solid tumor such as melanoma, head and neck, liver or kidney cancer. The CDR3 DNA reads as TGTGCCAGCAGGGGAACCGGGCCAGCGGGGGGGAACACAGATACGCAGTATTTT. Translated, it gives CASRGTGPAGGNTDTQYF.